The present T cell receptor beta chain was sequenced within a study of T cells in Graves' hyperthyroidism and ophthalmopathy (dated by TCRdb to the late 2010s). About the study as a whole: Peripheral blood was sampled at the time of initial diagnosis, prior to any treatment. Prospective prediction of ophthalmopathy was tested in an independent validation cohort of fewer than 20 hyperthyroidism patients and some 17 patients who later progressed to ophthalmopathy. A discovery cohort of roughly 100 patients, fewer than 50 with Graves' ophthalmopathy and 57 with stable Graves' hyperthyroidism, was used to find distinguishing TCR V-J signatures. Thyroid tissue and blood T-cell repertoires from roughly six Graves' hyperthyroidism patients were also compared in the study. After sampling, hyperthyroidism patients received methimazole starting at 30 mg daily, and ophthalmopathy patients received high-dose intravenous methylprednisolone. The paper reports TCR Vbeta CDR3 sequencing of roughly 140 peripheral blood samples: 43 ophthalmopathy, under 85 hyperthyroidism and around 17 progressor patients. The 100 or so discovery patients were randomly divided into training and test sets at a 7:3 ratio.

The paper as a whole reports these results and caveats: In validation, the model predicted progression to ophthalmopathy with around 71% sensitivity and about 73% specificity, a median of about 6 months before onset. Most expanded thyroid clonotypes (frequency above 0.001) were also detected in blood, suggesting blood repertoires may reflect thyroid immune responses. Sample size was not statistically predetermined, and investigators were not blinded to group allocation. A model built on a 13 V-J signature distinguished ophthalmopathy from stable hyperthyroidism, reaching over 85% sensitivity and 81.08% specificity in cross-validation and 80%/75% in testing.

Per the germline V gene (reference sequence), DFQATT is the CDR1 and SNEGSKA is the CDR2. From cysteine to phenylalanine, the CDR3 is 15 amino acids long. The entry retains the CDR3 DNA only, 45 bases that are in frame from base 1. V and J are truncated by 1 base and 5 bases respectively, leaving an intervening sequence of 17 bases. The TCR beta CDR3 regions were amplified from RNA transcripts. The first round of RT-PCR for the TCR CDR3 was performed with the HTBI primer set and the Qiagen OneStep RT-PCR kit. The libraries were constructed in a second round of multiplex PCR and then size-selected and purified. Sequencing of the libraries was done on an Illumina HiSeq2000 using paired-end 100 bp reads. The original pipeline was this. SOAPnuke was used to process the raw data, throwing out any read that contained adapters or uncalled bases, had a mean Phred below 15, or lacked an exact constant-primer or identifier match. High-quality paired reads were merged with COPE v1.2.5, and unique nucleotide sequences were defined as clonotypes. MiTCR v1.1 was used to align clonotypes to the IMGT TRBV, TRBD and TRBJ reference segments. The analysis included only V-J combinations with a frequency above 0.0001, which together covered approximately 99% of the repertoires. The TCS score was defined as the ratio of F50 (clonal expansion) to E x V (chaos), calculated using BLOSUM62-based TCRdist between CDR3 peptides within each V-J. Welch's t-statistics and random forest reduced around 510 V-J features to about 12, which were used in a naive Bayes classifier (R e1071). Through fastp at Q25 and MiXCR, TCRdb rebuilt clones from the public reads, retaining in-frame beta chains. Rows are combined by CDR3 protein, so each entry shows the most common genes and DNA. The V and J calls here are based on TCRdb, not the publication. Counted in this sample were fewer than 900,000 distinct CDR3 sequences; around 19% of them appeared once. The ten largest clones represent around 17% of the sample.

As regards this clonotype: Its antigen remains undetermined. Nothing much larger sits one base from this clone, and base qualities are not available.

Hyperthyroidism patients were newly diagnosed, with disease duration under 2 months, and aged 18 to 65 years. Patients with uncontrolled infections, other autoimmune diseases, pregnancy or lactation were excluded. Diagnoses were based on clinical symptoms, serum thyroxine and TRAb, thyroid ultrasound and orbital computed tomography. For progressor patients, blood was drawn at the first diagnosis of hyperthyroidism, before any ophthalmopathy symptoms had appeared. PBMCs were isolated from 7.5 to 10 ml of fresh peripheral blood by Ficoll-Paque density gradient centrifugation. Progressor patients were first diagnosed with Graves' hyperthyroidism and then developed ophthalmopathy during follow-up. Total RNA was extracted using Trizol reagent, and RNA quality was assessed on an Agilent 2100 Bioanalyzer.

This chain joins TRBV20-1 to TRBJ1-2; confidence is insufficient to name the D gene. The sequence came from a woman between 50 and 59 years old with Graves' hyperthyroidism that later progressed to Graves' ophthalmopathy. Sequencing was carried out using blood. The bases read TGCAGTGCTAGAGGGCGGACCGCTATGGGGTATGGCTACACCTTC. This encodes CSARGRTAMGYGYTF.